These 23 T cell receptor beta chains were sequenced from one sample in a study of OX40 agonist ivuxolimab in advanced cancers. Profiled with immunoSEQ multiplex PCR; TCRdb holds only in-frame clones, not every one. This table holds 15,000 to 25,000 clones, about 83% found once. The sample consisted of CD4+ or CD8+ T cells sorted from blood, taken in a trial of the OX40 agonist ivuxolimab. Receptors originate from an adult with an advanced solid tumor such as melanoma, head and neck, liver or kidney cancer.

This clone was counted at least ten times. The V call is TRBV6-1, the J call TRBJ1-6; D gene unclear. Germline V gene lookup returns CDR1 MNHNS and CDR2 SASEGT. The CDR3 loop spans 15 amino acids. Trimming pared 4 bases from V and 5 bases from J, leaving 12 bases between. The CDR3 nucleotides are TGTGCCAGCAGTGCGGTCAGTTTGGATAATTCACCCCTCCACTTT. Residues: CASSAVSLDNSPLHF.

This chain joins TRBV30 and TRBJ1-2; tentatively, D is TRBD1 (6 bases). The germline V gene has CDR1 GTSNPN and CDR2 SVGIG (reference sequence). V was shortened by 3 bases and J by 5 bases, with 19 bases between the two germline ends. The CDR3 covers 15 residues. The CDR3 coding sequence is TGTGCCTGGAGGACCAAGACAGGAGGAGGGTATGGCTACACCTTC. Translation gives CAWRTKTGGGYGYTF.

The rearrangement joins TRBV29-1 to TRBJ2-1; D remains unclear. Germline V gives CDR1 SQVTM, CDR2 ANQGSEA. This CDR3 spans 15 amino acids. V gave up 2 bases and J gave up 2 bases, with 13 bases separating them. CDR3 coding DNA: TGCAGCGTTGAATTTTTGGGCACCACCTACAATGAGCAGTTCTTC. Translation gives CSVEFLGTTYNEQFF.

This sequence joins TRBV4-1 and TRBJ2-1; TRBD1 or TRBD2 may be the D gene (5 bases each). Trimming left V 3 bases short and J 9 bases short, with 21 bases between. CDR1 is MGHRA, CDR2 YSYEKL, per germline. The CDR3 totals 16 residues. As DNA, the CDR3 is TGCGCCAGCAGCCAGACCTCCCGGGACCCCCCCACTGAGCAGTTCTTC. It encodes CASSQTSRDPPTEQFF.

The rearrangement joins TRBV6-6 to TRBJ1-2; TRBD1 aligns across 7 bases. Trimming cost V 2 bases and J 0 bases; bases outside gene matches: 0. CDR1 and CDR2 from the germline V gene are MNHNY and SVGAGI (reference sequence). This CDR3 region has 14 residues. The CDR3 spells CASSYDRANYGYTF. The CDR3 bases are TGTGCCAGCAGTTACGACAGGGCTAACTATGGCTACACCTTC.

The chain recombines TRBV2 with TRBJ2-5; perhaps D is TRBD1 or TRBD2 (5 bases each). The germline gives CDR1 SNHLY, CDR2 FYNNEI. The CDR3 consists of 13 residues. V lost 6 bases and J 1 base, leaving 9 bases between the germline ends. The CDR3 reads CASRGPSQETQYF. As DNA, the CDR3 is TGTGCCAGCAGGGGACCGTCCCAAGAGACCCAGTACTTC.

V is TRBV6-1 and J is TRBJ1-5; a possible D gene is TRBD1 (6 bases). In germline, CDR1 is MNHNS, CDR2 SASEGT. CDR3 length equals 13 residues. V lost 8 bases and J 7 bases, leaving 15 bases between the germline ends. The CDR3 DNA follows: TGTGCCAGCGCTGATCTCAGGGGCCAGCCCCAGCATTTT. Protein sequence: CASADLRGQPQHF.

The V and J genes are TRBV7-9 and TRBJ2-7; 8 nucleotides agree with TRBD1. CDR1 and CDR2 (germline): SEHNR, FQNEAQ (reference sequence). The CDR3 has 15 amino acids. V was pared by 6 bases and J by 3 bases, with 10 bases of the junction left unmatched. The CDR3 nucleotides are TGTGCCAGCAGAGCTGCGGGACAGGATCTCTACGAGCAGTACTTC. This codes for CASRAAGQDLYEQYF.

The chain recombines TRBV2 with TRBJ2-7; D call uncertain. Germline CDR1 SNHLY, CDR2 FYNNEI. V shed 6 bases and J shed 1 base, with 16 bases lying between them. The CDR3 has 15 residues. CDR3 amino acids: CASRTEEHLSYEQYF. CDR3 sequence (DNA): TGTGCCAGCAGGACCGAGGAGCATTTGTCCTACGAGCAGTACTTC.

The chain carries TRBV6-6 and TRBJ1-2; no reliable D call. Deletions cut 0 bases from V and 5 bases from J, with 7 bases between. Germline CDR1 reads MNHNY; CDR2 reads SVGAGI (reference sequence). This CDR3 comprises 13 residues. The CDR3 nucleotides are TGTGCCAGCAGTTACTCGTCCATTTATGGCTACACCTTC. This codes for CASSYSSIYGYTF.

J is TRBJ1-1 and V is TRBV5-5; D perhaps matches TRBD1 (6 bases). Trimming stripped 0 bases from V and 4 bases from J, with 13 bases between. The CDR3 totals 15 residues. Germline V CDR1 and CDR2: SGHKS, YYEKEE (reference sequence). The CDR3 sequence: CASSLEYRVGTEAFF. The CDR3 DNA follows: TGTGCCAGCAGCTTGGAATACAGGGTGGGCACTGAAGCTTTCTTT.

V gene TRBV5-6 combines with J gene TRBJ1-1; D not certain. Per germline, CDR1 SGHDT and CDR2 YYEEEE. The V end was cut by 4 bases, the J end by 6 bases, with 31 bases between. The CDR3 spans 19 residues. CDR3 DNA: TGTGCCAGCAGCCCCTTCGAAGTGTGGGGATCACAGCATCTTGCTGAAGCTTTCTTT. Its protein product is CASSPFEVWGSQHLAEAFF.

The CDR3 loop is CASSWDPPGGTDTQYF. In nucleotides, the CDR3 is TGTGCCAGCAGTTGGGACCCCCCTGGAGGCACAGATACGCAGTATTTT. The rearrangement joins TRBV27 to TRBJ2-3, with D perhaps TRBD1 or TRBD2 (5 bases each). There are 16 residues in the CDR3. The V end lost 4 bases, the J end lost 1 base, and 15 bases lay between the germline ends. Germline assignment: CDR1 MNHEY and CDR2 SMNVEV (reference sequence).

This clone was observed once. The CDR3 reads CASSLVLTGGMGTEAFF. DNA for the CDR3: TGTGCCAGCAGTTTAGTCCTGACAGGGGGCATGGGCACTGAAGCTTTCTTT. The chain recombines TRBV28 with TRBJ1-1; 10 bases are a match to TRBD1. The CDR3 consists of 17 residues. Germline V gives CDR1 MDHEN, CDR2 SYDVKM. The trim removed 2 bases at V and 4 bases at J, leaving 10 bases unmatched.

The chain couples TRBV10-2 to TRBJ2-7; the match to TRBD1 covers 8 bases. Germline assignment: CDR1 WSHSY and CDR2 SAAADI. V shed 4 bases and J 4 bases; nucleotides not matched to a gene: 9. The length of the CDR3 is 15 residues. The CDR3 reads CASSGGHRGAYEQYF. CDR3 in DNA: TGCGCCAGCAGTGGCGGTCACAGGGGGGCGTACGAGCAGTACTTC.

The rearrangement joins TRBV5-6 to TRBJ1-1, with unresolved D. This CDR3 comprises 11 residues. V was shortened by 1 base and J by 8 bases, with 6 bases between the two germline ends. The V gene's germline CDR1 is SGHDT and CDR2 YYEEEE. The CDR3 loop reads CASSLSQEAFF. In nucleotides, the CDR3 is TGTGCCAGCAGCTTGAGTCAGGAAGCTTTCTTT.

The CDR3 is CASSQDPGVGTGSLDEQFF. CDR3 nucleotides: TGTGCCAGCAGCCAAGATCCGGGAGTCGGGACAGGGTCATTGGATGAGCAGTTCTTC. The chain recombines TRBV4-2 with TRBJ2-1; the match to TRBD1 covers 9 bases. There are 19 residues in the CDR3. Germline loops: CDR1 LGHNA, CDR2 YNFKEQ. Trimming took 0 bases from V and 8 from J; bases not matched to a gene: 17.

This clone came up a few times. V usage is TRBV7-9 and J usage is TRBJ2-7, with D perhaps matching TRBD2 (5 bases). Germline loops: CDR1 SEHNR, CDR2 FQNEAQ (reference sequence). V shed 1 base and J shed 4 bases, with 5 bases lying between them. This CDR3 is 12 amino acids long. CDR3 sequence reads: CASSLGRYEQYF. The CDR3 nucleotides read TGTGCCAGCAGCTTAGGGAGGTACGAGCAGTACTTC.

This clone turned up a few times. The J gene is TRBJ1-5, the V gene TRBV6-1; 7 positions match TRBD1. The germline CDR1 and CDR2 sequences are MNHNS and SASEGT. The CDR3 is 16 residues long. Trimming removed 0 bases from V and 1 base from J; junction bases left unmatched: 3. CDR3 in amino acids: CASSEAEGQSNQPQHF. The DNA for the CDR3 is TGTGCCAGCAGTGAAGCGGAGGGACAGAGCAATCAGCCCCAGCATTTT.

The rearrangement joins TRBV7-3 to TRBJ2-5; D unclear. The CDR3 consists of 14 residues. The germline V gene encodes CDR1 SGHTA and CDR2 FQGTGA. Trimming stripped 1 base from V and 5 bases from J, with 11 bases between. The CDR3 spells CASSLSGQWETQYF. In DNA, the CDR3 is TGTGCCAGCAGCTTAAGTGGGCAGTGGGAGACCCAGTACTTC.

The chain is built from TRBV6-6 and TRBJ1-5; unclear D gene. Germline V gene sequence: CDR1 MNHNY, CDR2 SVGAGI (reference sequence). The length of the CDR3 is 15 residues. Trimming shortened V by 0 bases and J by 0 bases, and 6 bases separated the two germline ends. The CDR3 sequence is CASSYSGGSNQPQHF. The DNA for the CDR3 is TGTGCCAGCAGTTACTCGGGTGGTAGCAATCAGCCCCAGCATTTT.

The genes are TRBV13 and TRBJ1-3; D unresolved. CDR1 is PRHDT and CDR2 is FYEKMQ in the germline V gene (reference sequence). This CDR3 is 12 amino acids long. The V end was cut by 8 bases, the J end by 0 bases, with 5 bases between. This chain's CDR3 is CASRASGNTIYF. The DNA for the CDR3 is TGTGCCAGCCGGGCCTCTGGAAACACCATATATTTT.

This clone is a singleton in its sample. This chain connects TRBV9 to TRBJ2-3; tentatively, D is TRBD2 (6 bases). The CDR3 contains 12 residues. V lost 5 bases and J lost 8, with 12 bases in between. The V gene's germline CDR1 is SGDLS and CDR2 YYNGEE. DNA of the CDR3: TGTGCCAGCAGGACTAGAATCGGTACGCAGTATTTT. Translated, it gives CASRTRIGTQYF.